The sequence of this TCR beta chain was determined in a study of early T cells in non-severe SARS-CoV-2 infection. Study overall: The chains were unpaired, and the sequenced material was bulk RNA from unsorted whole blood. Broader study findings: The matching step, a VDJdb search, favored anti-spike CD8 responses and missed private and CD4 specificities.

This clonotype was found a few times. Its antigen remains unknown. V shed 0 bases and J shed 1 base, with 19 bases lying between them. CDR3 length: 19 amino acids. The germline gives CDR1 MGHRA, CDR2 YSYEKL. Unique molecular identifiers were added to individual cDNA molecules. Each CDR3 protein gets one entry after TCRdb re-called the 5' RACE reads with MiXCR. The table records 75,000 to 90,000 distinct CDR3 sequences, approximately 15% of them present only once. The TCR comes from an adult who was a healthcare worker with PCR-confirmed SARS-CoV-2 infection or an uninfected control (not recorded which). V gene TRBV4-1 combines with J gene TRBJ2-4, with D maybe TRBD2 (6 bases). Material for sequencing was whole blood. CDR3 sequence: CASSQEGRVGGKAKNIQYF. The CDR3 region has the DNA TGCGCCAGCAGCCAAGAAGGCAGAGTAGGCGGGAAGGCCAAAAACATTCAGTACTTC.